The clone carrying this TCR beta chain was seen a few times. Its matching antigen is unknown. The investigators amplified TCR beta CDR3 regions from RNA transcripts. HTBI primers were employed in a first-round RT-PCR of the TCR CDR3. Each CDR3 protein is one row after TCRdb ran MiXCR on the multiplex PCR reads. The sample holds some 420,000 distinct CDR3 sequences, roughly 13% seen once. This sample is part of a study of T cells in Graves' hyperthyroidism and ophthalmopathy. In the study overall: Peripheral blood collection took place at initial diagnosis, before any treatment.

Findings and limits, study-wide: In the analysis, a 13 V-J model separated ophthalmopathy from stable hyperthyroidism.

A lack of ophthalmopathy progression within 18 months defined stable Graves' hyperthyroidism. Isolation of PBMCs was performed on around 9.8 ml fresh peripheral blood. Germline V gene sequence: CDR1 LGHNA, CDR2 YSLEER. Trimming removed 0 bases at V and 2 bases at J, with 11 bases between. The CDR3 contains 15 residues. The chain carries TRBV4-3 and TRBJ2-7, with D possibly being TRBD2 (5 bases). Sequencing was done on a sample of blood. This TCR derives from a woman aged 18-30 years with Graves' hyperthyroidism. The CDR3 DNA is TGCGCCAGCAGCCAAGAGGATAGGGAGACCTACGAGCAGTACTTC. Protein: CASSQEDRETYEQYF.